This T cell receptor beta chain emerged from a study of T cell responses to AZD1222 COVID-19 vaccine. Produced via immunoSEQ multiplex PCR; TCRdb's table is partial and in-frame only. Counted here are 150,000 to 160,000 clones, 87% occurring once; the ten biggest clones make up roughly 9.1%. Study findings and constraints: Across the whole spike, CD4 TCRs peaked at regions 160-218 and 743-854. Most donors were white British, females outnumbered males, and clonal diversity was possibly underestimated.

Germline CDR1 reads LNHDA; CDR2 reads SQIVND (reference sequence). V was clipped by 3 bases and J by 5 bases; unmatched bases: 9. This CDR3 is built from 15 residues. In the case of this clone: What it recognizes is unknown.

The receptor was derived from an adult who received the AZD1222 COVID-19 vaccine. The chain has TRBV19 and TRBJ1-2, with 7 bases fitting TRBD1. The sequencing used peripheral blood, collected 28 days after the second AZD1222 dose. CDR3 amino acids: CASSIGTASLYGYTF. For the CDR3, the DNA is TGTGCCAGTAGTATTGGGACAGCCTCACTTTATGGCTACACCTTC.